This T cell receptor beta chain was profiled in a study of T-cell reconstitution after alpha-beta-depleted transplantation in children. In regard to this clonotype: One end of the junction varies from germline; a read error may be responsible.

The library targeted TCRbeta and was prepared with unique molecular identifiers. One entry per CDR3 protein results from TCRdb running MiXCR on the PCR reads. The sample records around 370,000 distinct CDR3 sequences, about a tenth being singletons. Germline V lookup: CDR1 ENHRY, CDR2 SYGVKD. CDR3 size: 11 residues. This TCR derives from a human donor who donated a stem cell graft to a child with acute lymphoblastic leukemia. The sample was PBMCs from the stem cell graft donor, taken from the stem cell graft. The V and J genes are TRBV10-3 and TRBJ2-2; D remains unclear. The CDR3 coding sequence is TGTGGCATCCAGGACACCGGGGAGCTGTTTTTT. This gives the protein CGIQDTGELFF.